This TCR beta chain was sequenced for a study of shared clonotypes between healthy human individuals. Every subset's genomic DNA went evenly onto several immunoSEQ plates. Amplification in unsorted PBMC replicate PCRs started from around 300 ng DNA, which equals some 29,000 T cell genomes. Libraries were prepared by immunoSEQ multiplex PCR; TCRdb keeps only in-frame clonotypes and omits some of them. The sample shows about 490,000 clones, roughly 85% of them seen only once. In the case of this clone: An end of the junction differs from the germline gene, which may be a read error. Different DNA sequences within this sample yield the same CDR3.

Caucasian adults residing in Nashville, Tennessee made up all the donors. This sequence originates from a woman aged 35 to 49 in good health. Some clones in this sample may be carry-over from other donors' samples. Material: PBMCs.

For the CDR3, the DNA is TGTGCCAGCAGCCCCGACAGAAACTCCTACGAGCAGTACTTT. The encoded protein is CASSPDRNSYEQYF. The chain has TRBV7-2 and TRBJ2-7; tentatively, D is TRBD1 (5 bases). The length of the CDR3 is 14 residues. Germline loops: CDR1 SGHTA, CDR2 FQGNSA.